The sequence of this TCR beta chain was determined in a study of T cell repertoires in cytomegalovirus infection. Overall study context: Through public TCR beta signatures, both CMV infection and matching HLA type were indicated. The study, taken as a whole, reports: The study found HLA-C-restricted CMV-specific TCR beta clonotypes dominating the ex vivo response. There were carriers of CMV plus the relevant HLA, and cumulative public TCR beta family frequency identified them.

This clonotype appeared many times. As yet, its antigen is unknown. One entry per CDR3 protein results from TCRdb running MiXCR on the reads. The sample contains about 140,000 distinct CDR3 sequences, 6.5% of which appear only once. The sequenced sample consisted of PBMCs. This receptor was taken from a human donor in good health (CMV status not recorded). Some clones in this sample may be carry-over from other donors' samples.

The CDR3 region is CASSELVDEKLFF. The CDR3 DNA is TGTGCCAGTTCTGAACTTGTGGATGAAAAACTGTTTTTT. This chain links TRBV28 with TRBJ1-4, with D uncertain. The CDR3 extends over 13 amino acids. Germline V gene sequence: CDR1 MDHEN, CDR2 SYDVKM. V was shortened by 9 bases and J by 6 bases, with 14 bases between the two germline ends.